These T cell receptor beta chains were read from a single sample in a study of cytomegalovirus exposure and HLA in healthy donors. Generated by immunoSEQ multiplex PCR, the TCRdb table keeps only in-frame clones and is missing some. The sample records around 90,000 clones, about 85% being singletons. Sequenced sample: PBMCs. These receptors were collected from a man between 35 and 55 years old in good health and CMV-seropositive. Both conserved end residues are trimmed from each CDR3. Size values are once, few and many counts, or a class for expanded clones, and some rows have none.

>TRBJ1-4|.|TRBV4-2
ASSLSRQASYEKLF
>TRBJ1-1|.|TRBV6-5
ASSYSTGRTEAF
>TRBJ2-3|.|TRBV27
ASRIAGTDTQY
>TRBJ2-3|.|TRBV9
ASSASGGSNTQY
>TRBJ2-5|.|TRBV10-2
ASSETGETQY
>TRBJ2-5|.|TRBV6-1
ASSEGPLAGVATQY
>TRBJ1-1|once|TRBV6-6
ASGGARVAF
>TRBJ2-2|few|TRBV5-1
ASSSNTGELF
>TRBJ2-7|once|TRBV6-1
ASSEKAVYEQY
>TRBJ2-1|.|TRBV18
ASSGAGVSTNEQF
>TRBJ2-3|.|TRBV9
ASSVEGVTDTQY
>TRBJ2-1|.|TRBV7-9
ASSFVLTSYNEQF
>TRBJ1-4|.|TRBV11-1
ASSLNRDEKLF
>TRBJ2-3|.|TRBV7-3
ASSSRGGDADTQY
>TRBJ1-1|.|TRBV19
ASSIPQRRAEAF
>TRBJ2-2|.|TRBV5-4
ASSRTVGGGNTGELF
>TRBJ2-3|.|TRBV5-6
ASSLRGTDTQY
>TRBJ2-1|.|TRBV7-9
ASSAKIAGSYNEQF
>TRBJ2-1|.|TRBV4-1
ASSHLNNGRNEQF
>TRBJ1-2|.|TRBV29-1
SVDGQQPSYGYT
>TRBJ2-7|few|TRBV11-2
ASSAEASSYEQY
>TRBJ1-5|.|TRBV6-1
ASTLGQGGNQPQH
>TRBJ2-5|.|TRBV5-6
ASSFSETQY
>TRBJ2-7|.|TRBV28
ASSLPGASGMRYEQY
>TRBJ1-5|.|TRBV28
ASSLSTGFGGYSNQPQH
>.|.|TRBV6-5
ASSGRNRGGEQY
>TRBJ1-1|.|TRBV2
ASSTPTGGDTEAF
>TRBJ2-7|.|TRBV5-1
ASSFPGTGLEQY
>TRBJ2-7|.|TRBV14
ASSFHRGTGAYEQY
>TRBJ2-1|.|TRBV9
ASSVELAGGNNEQF
>TRBJ1-2|.|TRBV6-8
ASSVFGGYGYT
>TRBJ2-3|.|TRBV11-2
ASSEASTDTQY
>TRBJ1-6|few|TRBV28
ASSSLQRSPLH
>TRBJ2-7|.|TRBV5-6
ASSLGRSYEQY
>TRBJ1-1|.|TRBV7-9
ASSPTGAVGTEAF
>TRBJ1-1|.|TRBV4-2
ASSQETGGYYTEAF
>TRBJ1-2|.|TRBV19
ASSIAQGRGSGYT
>TRBJ2-7|.|TRBV23-1
ASSPRDRGGKGEQY
>TRBJ2-3|.|TRBV9
ASSVTGESDTQY
>TRBJ2-5|.|TRBV27
ASSFGDRGLEQY
>TRBJ2-1|.|TRBV29-1
SVEGGTGTNEQF
>TRBJ2-1|.|TRBV5-4
ASSLRLASYNEQF
>TRBJ2-3|.|TRBV11-2
ASSLRTSGTQY
>TRBJ1-5|few|TRBV19
ASSIPRRGAGQPQH
>TRBJ1-1|.|TRBV6-1
AMDPGLPNTEAF
>TRBJ2-7|.|TRBV5-1
ASSLDRERHFPYEQY
>TRBJ2-1|.|TRBV4-2
ANPGLISYNEQF
>TRBJ1-2|.|TRBV7-9
ASSPRGVEGGYT
>TRBJ2-3|.|TRBV5-6
ASSLKATTDTQY
>TRBJ2-7|.|TRBV4-1
ASSQGTGNEQY
>TRBJ1-3|once|TRBV18
ASSLRQGPGNTIY
>TRBJ2-1|.|TRBV28
ASSLAGASYNEQF
>TRBJ2-5|.|TRBV19
ASSIGLAFQETQY
>TRBJ1-3|.|TRBV4-1
ASSQPRGPGSSGNTIY
>TRBJ1-4|.|TRBV18
ASHRTGNEKLF
>TRBJ2-5|.|TRBV14
ASSQEGTGSKRTQY
>TRBJ1-5|.|TRBV11-2
ASSLGDRLNQPQH
>TRBJ1-4|.|TRBV19
ASSIQGNNEKLF
>TRBJ1-2|.|TRBV7-9
ASTRDSPNYGYT